This entry is about one T cell receptor (beta chain). The antigen remains unidentified. This specimen belongs to a study of cytomegalovirus exposure and HLA in healthy donors. V lost 0 bases, J lost 6 bases, and 6 bases lay in between. Germline lookup yields CDR1 MNHNS and CDR2 SASEGT. The CDR3 has 13 amino acids. General study findings and limits: Data from an earlier analysis indicated that most TCR beta V segments were productive either about 87% or about 30% of the time. V- and J-gene trimming in TCR beta was tied to a missense DCLRE1C variant by an analysis performed later. Generally TCR sequences proved uncommon, though certain public TCRs appeared in numerous donors.

In the PCR, 60 Vbeta and 13 Jbeta primers were used. In the original processing: Later analysis identified 88 million or so unique TCR beta chains, about 12 million shared. The protocol was immunoSEQ multiplex PCR, while the TCRdb copy is restricted to in-frame clones and leaves out a portion. The V and J calls and the clone size are those of that table, but D and trimming were determined from the DNA. Among 150,000 to 200,000 clones listed, approximately 80% were seen once. Sample: PBMCs. This chain joins TRBV6-1 and TRBJ2-1; D is possibly TRBD1 (5 bases). This receptor was taken from a man aged 50 to 59 in good health and CMV-seropositive. This CDR3 reads CASSEARANEQFF. The CDR3 coding sequence is TGTGCCAGCAGTGAAGCCAGGGCCAATGAGCAGTTCTTC.